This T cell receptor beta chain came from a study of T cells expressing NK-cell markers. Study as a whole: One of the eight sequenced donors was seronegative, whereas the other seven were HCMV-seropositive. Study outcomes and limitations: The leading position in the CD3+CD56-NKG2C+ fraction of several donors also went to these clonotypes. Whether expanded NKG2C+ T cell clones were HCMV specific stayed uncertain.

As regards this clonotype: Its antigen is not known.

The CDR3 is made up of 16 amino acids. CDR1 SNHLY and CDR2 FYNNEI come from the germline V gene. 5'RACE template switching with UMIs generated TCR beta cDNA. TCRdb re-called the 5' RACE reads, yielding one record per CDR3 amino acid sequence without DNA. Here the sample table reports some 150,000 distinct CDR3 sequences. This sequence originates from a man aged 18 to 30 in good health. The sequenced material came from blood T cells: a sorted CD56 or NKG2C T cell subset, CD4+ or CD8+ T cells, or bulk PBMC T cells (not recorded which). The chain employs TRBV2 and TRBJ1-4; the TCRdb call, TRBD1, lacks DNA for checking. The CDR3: CASSETVWRGTEKLFF.